The 9 T cell receptor beta chains listed next were all sequenced from one sample in a study of T cells in Graves' hyperthyroidism and ophthalmopathy. Using RNA transcripts as the source, TCR beta CDR3 regions were amplified. With the HTBI primer set, the TCR CDR3 went through a first round of RT-PCR. Using its own MiXCR run on the multiplex PCR reads, TCRdb lists one record per CDR3 protein. Of over 400,000 distinct CDR3 sequences listed, approximately 22% were seen once; the top ten hold about 53%. Sequencing was done on a sample of blood. Receptor source: a woman between 65 and 79 years old with Graves' ophthalmopathy.

This clonotype has just a few counts. The chain carries TRBV5-1 and TRBJ2-1, with 7 bases matching TRBD1. J lost 8 bases, V lost 4 bases, and 15 bases had no gene match. Per germline, CDR1 SGHRS and CDR2 YFSETQ. CDR3 length: 16 amino acids. CDR3: CASSLALRGLLDEQFF. The CDR3 DNA is TGCGCCAGCAGCCTGGCCCTGAGGGGGCTTCTGGATGAGCAGTTCTTC.

The J gene is TRBJ1-4, the V gene TRBV14; 8 bases align to TRBD1. Trimming took 6 bases from V and 0 from J; bases not matched to a gene: 3. This CDR3 comprises 15 residues. Germline CDR1 SGHDN, CDR2 FVKESK. CDR3 sequence reads: CASRRTGTTNEKLFF. The DNA for the CDR3 is TGTGCCAGCAGAAGGACAGGGACAACTAATGAAAAACTGTTTTTT.

This clonotype was counted many times. The rearrangement joins TRBV6-1 to TRBJ1-5; D is uncertain. Germline-derived CDR1 and CDR2 are MNHNS and SASEGT. The CDR3 length is 14 residues. Deletions cut 6 bases from V and 3 bases from J, with 12 bases between. The CDR3 loop is CASSSVDFNQPQHF. DNA for the CDR3: TGTGCCAGCAGCTCCGTGGATTTCAATCAGCCCCAGCATTTT.

This clonotype was counted a few times. The rearrangement joins TRBV6-1 to TRBJ2-7; 10 positions match TRBD2. The length of the CDR3 is 15 residues. The germline CDR1 and CDR2 sequences are MNHNS and SASEGT. V was pared by 5 bases and J by 5 bases, with 9 bases of the junction left unmatched. The CDR3 DNA reads as TGTGCCAGCAGTAACCTGGTAGGACTAGCGGACGAGCAGTACTTC. It yields the protein CASSNLVGLADEQYF.

The V gene is TRBV10-3, the J gene TRBJ2-2; 11 bases fit TRBD2. Per germline, CDR1 ENHRY and CDR2 SYGVKD. The CDR3 loop spans 15 amino acids. The trim removed 3 bases at V and 3 bases at J, leaving 0 bases unmatched. The CDR3 region is CAISELAGDTGELFF. The CDR3 region has the DNA TGTGCCATCAGTGAACTAGCGGGAGACACCGGGGAGCTGTTTTTT.

This clonotype has ten or more counts. The chain is built from TRBV28 and TRBJ2-1; D is perhaps TRBD1 or TRBD2 (5 bases each). The ends were cut back, 6 bases at V and 0 bases at J, with 12 bases in the middle. Germline V lookup: CDR1 MDHEN, CDR2 SYDVKM. The CDR3 is made up of 15 amino acids. CDR3 DNA: TGTGCCAGCAGCTCAGGGAGCAGCTCCTACAATGAGCAGTTCTTC. It translates to CASSSGSSSYNEQFF. The full variable domain, with the rest looked up from reference TRBV28 and TRBJ2-1, is DVKVTQSSRYLVKRTGEKVFLECVQDMDHENMFWYRQDPGLGLRLIYFSYDVKMKEKGDIPEGYSVSREKKERFSLILESASTNQTSMYLCASSSGSSSYNEQFFGPGTRLTVL.

This clonotype has only a few counts. The rearrangement joins TRBV4-1 to TRBJ2-7, with TRBD2 matching 8 bases. CDR1 MGHRA and CDR2 YSYEKL come from the germline V gene. The CDR3 extends over 16 amino acids. The ends lost 3 bases at V and 1 base at J; junction bases unmatched: 8. CDR3 DNA: TGCGCCAGCAGCCACCTGAGCGGGAGTGGATCCTACGAGCAGTACTTC. Protein: CASSHLSGSGSYEQYF.

This clonotype came up a few times. V usage is TRBV3-1 and J usage is TRBJ2-4, with 10 bases aligning to TRBD1. V gave up 4 bases and J gave up 6 bases; unmatched junction bases: 3. The CDR3 is 14 residues long. CDR1 is LGHDT, CDR2 YNNKEL, per germline (reference sequence). The CDR3 DNA reads TGTGCCAGCAGCCCGGGACAGGGGATAAACATTCAGTACTTC. This gives the protein CASSPGQGINIQYF. Using reference TRBV3-1 and TRBJ2-4 for the parts outside the CDR3, the full variable domain is DTAVSQTPKYLVTQMGNDKSIKCEQNLGHDTMYWYKQDSKKFLKIMFSYNNKELIINETVPNRFSPKSPDKAHLNLHINSLELGDSAVYFCASSPGQGINIQYFGAGTRLSVL.

This clonotype has more than one count but fewer than ten. The V and J genes are TRBV2 and TRBJ2-3; the match to TRBD2 covers 13 bases. Trimming at V came to 5 bases and at J to 2 bases, leaving 7 bases not matched to a gene. The CDR3 length is 17 residues. Germline V gene sequence: CDR1 SNHLY, CDR2 FYNNEI. CDR3 coding DNA: TGTGCCAGCAGTTCCGGGACTAGCGGGACTTTCACAGATACGCAGTATTTT. Translated, it gives CASSSGTSGTFTDTQYF.